The T cell receptor (beta chain) under discussion was sequenced for a study of blood T cell repertoires in COVID-19. About the study: In each case, the material was cDNA or gDNA derived from T cells, B-cell-depleted T cells, or PBMCs.

The cohort comprised adults aged 18 to 89 years residing in approximately 22 US areas. Donors in Cohort 3 who had recovered were those with two negative PCRs, healthcare professional clearance, or resolution of their symptoms. V lost 4 bases and J lost 0, with 11 bases in between. This CDR3 is built from 15 residues. The germline CDR1 and CDR2 sequences are SGHRS and YFSETQ. TCRdb's copy holds only in-frame clones and misses some; the assay was immunoSEQ multiplex PCR. Here the sample spans under 350,000 clones, approximately 89% being singletons. The source material was PBMCs or T cells enriched from blood (not recorded which). V usage is TRBV5-1 and J usage is TRBJ1-3, with D tentatively TRBD1 (5 bases). The TCR comes from a woman aged 60-70 years who had recovered from COVID-19. The CDR3 DNA reads TGCGCCAGCAGCGCGGGGGGGAACTCTGGAAACACCATATATTTT. Protein: CASSAGGNSGNTIYF.